These 13 T cell receptor beta chains originate from one sample sequenced in a study of vaccination and CD4 T cells after COVID-19. Researchers used the Oncomine TCR Beta short-read assay to sequence DNA from cultured CD4+ T cells. TCRdb re-derived calls from the PCR reads in MiXCR, one entry per CDR3 protein. The sample lists approximately 12,000 distinct CDR3 sequences; about 47% were seen once. These TCRs' antigens remain unknown. Treatment indicated: approximately 11-day PBMC culture with coronavirus spike peptide pools or control peptides (ViraFEST assay). The sequenced sample was CD4+ T cells from blood, cultured in vitro. Receptor source: a human donor who had recovered from COVID-19.

This sequence joins TRBV20-1 and TRBJ1-5; D unclear. CDR1 is DFQATT, CDR2 SNEGSKA, per germline (reference sequence). Trimming took 6 bases from V and 5 from J, leaving 17 bases between them. The CDR3 has 14 amino acids. The CDR3 region has the DNA TGCAGTGCCCAAGCCTCGGGTCAATATCAGCCCCAGCATTTT. The encoded protein is CSAQASGQYQPQHF.

This clonotype occurred a few times. V gene TRBV4-1 combines with J gene TRBJ2-4, with 13 bases that match TRBD2. Germline V CDR1 and CDR2: MGHRA, YSYEKL. The ends lost 1 base at V and 7 bases at J; junction bases unmatched: 10. The CDR3 has 18 amino acids. CDR3 residues: CASSQGLTSGRRNNIQYF. CDR3 DNA: TGCGCCAGCAGCCAAGGCCTGACTAGCGGGAGGAGGAACAACATTCAGTACTTC.

The genes are TRBV20-1 and TRBJ2-7, with no clear D. V lost 4 bases, J lost 4 bases, and 26 bases lay in between. The CDR3 loop spans 17 amino acids. Germline assignment: CDR1 DFQATT and CDR2 SNEGSKA (reference sequence). The CDR3 here is CSAISPIAVKVPYEQYF. As DNA, the CDR3 is TGCAGTGCTATCTCACCCATAGCAGTCAAGGTTCCATACGAGCAGTACTTC.

V is TRBV20-1 and J is TRBJ2-2; 8 nucleotides agree with TRBD2. There are 15 residues in the CDR3. The germline gives CDR1 DFQATT, CDR2 SNEGSKA (reference sequence). The V and J ends lost 6 bases and 1 base, in that order; junction bases with no gene match: 7. The CDR3 protein is CSASREGRNTGELFF. CDR3 nucleotides: TGCAGTGCCAGTCGGGAGGGGAGGAACACCGGGGAGCTGTTTTTT.

V gene TRBV20-1 combines with J gene TRBJ2-3; no clear D gene. The germline V gene has CDR1 DFQATT and CDR2 SNEGSKA (reference sequence). The CDR3 sequence is 14 residues long. Trimming left V 2 bases short and J 3 bases short, with 12 bases between. CDR3 sequence (DNA): TGCAGTGCTAGAAGAGACGGCCAGACAGATACGCAGTATTTT. It is translated as CSARRDGQTDTQYF.

The rearrangement links TRBV28 to TRBJ2-1; 8 positions agree with TRBD1. The trim removed 10 bases at V and 0 bases at J, leaving 2 bases unmatched. CDR3 length equals 13 residues. Germline lookup yields CDR1 MDHEN and CDR2 SYDVKM. CDR3 in DNA: TGTGCCACAGGACAGGGCTCCTACAATGAGCAGTTCTTC. Translated, it gives CATGQGSYNEQFF.

Written as DNA, the CDR3 is TGTGCCAGCAGCTTACATATCCGAGTAGCTTTCTTT. Translation gives CASSLHIRVAFF. This chain connects TRBV7-9 to TRBJ1-1; D remains unclear. The V and J ends lost 2 bases and 10 bases respectively, with 11 bases between them. CDR1 and CDR2 (germline): SEHNR, FQNEAQ (reference sequence). The length of the CDR3 is 12 residues. The variable domain in full, completed from reference TRBV7-9 and TRBJ1-1, reads DTGVSQNPRHKITKRGQNVTFRCDPISEHNRLYWYRQTLGQGPEFLTYFQNEAQLEKSRLLSDRFSAERPKGSFSTLEIQRTEQGDSAMYLCASSLHIRVAFFGQGTRLTVV.

The chain links TRBV19 to TRBJ2-7; 11 bases align to TRBD1. The CDR3 is 15 residues long. With 2 bases clipped from V and 5 bases from J, the junction kept 5 bases outside the gene matches. Germline loops: CDR1 LNHDA, CDR2 SQIVND (reference sequence). For the CDR3, the DNA is TGTGCCAGTAGTATAACCGGACAGGGGGCCCACGAGCAGTACTTC. Its protein is CASSITGQGAHEQYF.

The chain is built from TRBV20-1 and TRBJ2-3; TRBD2 matches at 8 bases. With V trimmed by 8 bases and J by 3 bases, 10 bases remained unmatched. The CDR3 covers 14 residues. Germline V gene data show CDR1 as DFQATT and CDR2 as SNEGSKA (reference sequence). CDR3 DNA: TGCAGTCGGCGGAGCGGGAGTACGACAGATACGCAGTATTTT. As protein: CSRRSGSTTDTQYF.

Notes on this clonotype: One end of the junction varies from germline; a read error may be responsible. The chain is built from TRBV30 and TRBJ1-5; no definite D call. Germline loops: CDR1 GTSNPN, CDR2 SVGIG (reference sequence). This CDR3 is built from 16 residues. CDR3 nucleotides: TGTGCCTGGAGCGATTCCTCCTGGGGTTCCAATCAGCCCCGGCATTTT. This translates into CAWSDSSWGSNQPRHF.

The rearrangement links TRBV24-1 to TRBJ2-1; TRBD1 might be the D (6 bases). V gave up 5 bases and J gave up 2 bases, with 12 bases separating them. There are 15 residues in the CDR3. Germline CDR1 reads KGHDR; CDR2 reads SFDVKD. In DNA, the CDR3 is TGTGCCACCAGTGGCTGGACAGACACCTACAATGAGCAGTTCTTC. Amino acids: CATSGWTDTYNEQFF.

This clonotype was detected only a few times. The J gene is TRBJ2-3, the V gene TRBV15; D possibly corresponds to TRBD2 (5 bases). The CDR3 sequence is 13 residues long. Germline CDR1 is LNHNV and CDR2 is YYDKDF (reference sequence). V lost 9 bases and J lost 0, with 10 bases in between. The CDR3 here is CATGLVSTDTQYF. The DNA for the CDR3 is TGTGCCACAGGACTCGTCAGCACAGATACGCAGTATTTT.

The chain employs TRBV20-1 and TRBJ2-3; 9 bases fit TRBD1. The CDR3 consists of 15 residues. Germline CDR1 is DFQATT and CDR2 is SNEGSKA (reference sequence). V shed 6 bases, J shed 6 bases, and the junction held 13 bases outside the gene matches. The CDR3 nucleotides read TGCAGTGCCATAAAAACATCCGGGACAGGGGATACGCAGTATTTT. Translating it yields CSAIKTSGTGDTQYF.